Below are 30 T cell receptor beta chains sequenced from a single sample in a study of high-grade serous ovarian cancer treatment subgroups. Repertoires were generated with immunoSEQ multiplex PCR, while TCRdb's copy carries only in-frame clones and drops some. Of over 14,000 clones detected, 86% appear once; the ten largest clones hold approximately 6.3%. Tumor samples were taken before definitive surgery or chemotherapy. Sequencing was done on a sample of tumor tissue. The receptors come from a human donor with high-grade serous ovarian cancer.

V gene TRBV28 combines with J gene TRBJ2-7; TRBD2 agrees at 10 bases. Germline V CDR1 and CDR2: MDHEN, SYDVKM. Losses at the gene ends were 10 bases for V and 4 bases for J; bases not matched to a gene: 1. The CDR3 length is 11 residues. CDR3: CATGLAYEQYF. CDR3 sequence (DNA): TGTGCCACGGGACTAGCGTACGAGCAGTACTTC.

A few counts support this clone. The chain has TRBV2 and TRBJ1-5, with D hard to call. Looked up from germline, CDR1 is SNHLY and CDR2 is FYNNEI. The length of the CDR3 is 12 residues. V gave up 7 bases and J gave up 4 bases, with 8 bases separating them. In nucleotides, the CDR3 is TGTGCCAGCACGGGATATAATCAGCCCCAGCATTTT. It codes for CASTGYNQPQHF. The full variable domain, its missing parts supplied by reference TRBV2 and TRBJ1-5, is EPEVTQTPSHQVTQMGQEVILRCVPISNHLYFYWYRQILGQKVEFLVSFYNNEISEKSEIFDDQFSVERPDGSNFTLKIRSTKLEDSAMYFCASTGYNQPQHFGDGTRLSIL.

The V and J genes are TRBV6-1 and TRBJ2-7; D is possibly TRBD2 (6 bases). V was pared by 6 bases and J by 7 bases, with 10 bases between. The CDR3 spans 11 residues. From germline, CDR1 is MNHNS and CDR2 SASEGT. CDR3 in amino acids: CASSQTSEQYF. In DNA, the CDR3 is TGTGCCAGCAGCCAGACTAGTGAGCAGTACTTC.

This clone was observed a handful of times. The V call is TRBV19, the J call TRBJ2-1; D is undetermined. This CDR3 contains 14 residues. The germline CDR1 and CDR2 sequences are LNHDA and SQIVND (reference sequence). V lost 8 bases and J lost 6, with 17 bases in between. DNA for the CDR3: TGTGCCAGTGGACCTCTAGGACGAGGCAATGAGCAGTTCTTC. It is translated as CASGPLGRGNEQFF.

The CDR3 spells CASSLVAGALNTEAFF. CDR3 coding DNA: TGTGCCAGCAGCTTAGTTGCAGGGGCCTTGAACACTGAAGCTTTCTTT. V and J are TRBV7-6 and TRBJ1-1; weak D call: TRBD1 (6 bases). There are 16 residues in the CDR3. The germline gives CDR1 SGHVS, CDR2 FNYEAQ. Trimming cost V 1 base and J 0 bases, with 12 bases left between them.

J is TRBJ1-1 and V is TRBV5-1, with no clear D. Germline loops: CDR1 SGHRS, CDR2 YFSETQ. CDR3 length equals 17 residues. With 1 base removed from V and 0 bases from J, the gap between germline ends came to 16 bases. DNA for the CDR3: TGCGCCAGCAGCTTGATCTCCGCAGGCCCCATGAACACTGAAGCTTTCTTT. This codes for CASSLISAGPMNTEAFF.

This clone is large (0.1 to 1%) by share. This chain links TRBV5-6 with TRBJ2-1, with 9 nucleotides matching TRBD2. After removal of 3 bases from V and 3 bases from J, the junction contained 7 bases not matched to a gene. The CDR3 has 16 residues. Germline V gene lookup returns CDR1 SGHDT and CDR2 YYEEEE. The CDR3 nucleotides read TGTGCCAGCAGCTGGAGCCAGCGGGGGGACTACAATGAGCAGTTCTTC. This gives the protein CASSWSQRGDYNEQFF.

The chain links TRBV27 to TRBJ2-5; TRBD2 aligns across 9 bases. J lost 0 bases, V lost 4 bases, and 12 bases had no gene match. Germline V gene data show CDR1 as MNHEY and CDR2 as SMNVEV (reference sequence). This CDR3 comprises 18 residues. CDR3: CASSSIIGTSLYQETQYF. The CDR3 DNA reads TGTGCCAGCAGTTCTATTATAGGGACTAGCCTGTACCAAGAGACCCAGTACTTC.

The gene calls are TRBV5-8 and TRBJ1-5; D unresolved. The germline V gene has CDR1 SGHTS and CDR2 YDEGEE. This CDR3 has 11 amino acids. The V end lost 2 bases, the J end lost 6 bases, and 3 bases lay between the germline ends. CDR3 protein: CASSFGQPQHF. The CDR3 coding sequence is TGTGCCAGCAGCTTTGGTCAGCCCCAGCATTTT. Variable domain in full (rest from reference TRBV5-8 and TRBJ1-5): EAGVTQSPTHLIKTRGQQATLRCSPISGHTSVYWYQQALGLGLQFLLWYDEGEERNRGNFPPRFSGRQFPNYSSELNVNALELEDSALYLCASSFGQPQHFGDGTRLSIL.

This chain uses TRBV7-9 with TRBJ1-4; no firm D call. V was shortened by 5 bases and J by 8 bases, with 15 bases between the two germline ends. This CDR3 is 14 amino acids long. Germline V CDR1 and CDR2: SEHNR, FQNEAQ (reference sequence). For the CDR3, the DNA is TGTGCCAGCAGCGGGATAGTGACGAGGGAAAAACTGTTTTTT. The encoded protein is CASSGIVTREKLFF.

Only one count was recorded for this clone. The chain has TRBV6-1 and TRBJ2-5, with 7 bases aligning to TRBD2. Trimming took 2 bases from V and 2 from J; bases not matched to a gene: 5. This CDR3 spans 15 amino acids. Germline CDR1 MNHNS, CDR2 SASEGT. The CDR3 DNA sequence: TGTGCCAGCAGTGAATGGGCGGGGGAACAAGAGACCCAGTACTTC. Translated, it gives CASSEWAGEQETQYF.

The chain has TRBV18 and TRBJ2-6; D gene unclear. The CDR3 has 16 residues. Trimming took 0 bases from V and 2 from J, leaving 8 bases between them. Germline V gene data show CDR1 as KGHSH and CDR2 as LQKENI. CDR3 sequence (DNA): TGTGCCAGCTCACCACCTTCTGGGCCTGGGGCCAACGTCCTGACTTTC. Amino acids: CASSPPSGPGANVLTF.

The rearrangement links TRBV7-2 to TRBJ2-1; 7 bases are shared with TRBD1. V trimming: 4 bases; J trimming: 6 bases; junction bases outside the gene matches: 6. Germline assignment: CDR1 SGHTA and CDR2 FQGNSA. CDR3 size: 14 residues. CDR3 region: CASSSTGWGNEQFF. The DNA for the CDR3 is TGTGCCAGCAGCTCGACAGGGTGGGGCAATGAGCAGTTCTTC. The variable domain in full, completed from reference TRBV7-2 and TRBJ2-1, reads GAGVSQSPSNKVTEKGKDVELRCDPISGHTALYWYRQSLGQGLEFLIYFQGNSAPDKSGLPSDRFSAERTGGSVSTLTIQRTQQEDSAVYLCASSSTGWGNEQFFGPGTRLTVL.

The chain uses TRBV5-6 and TRBJ2-7; TRBD1 agrees at 7 bases. J was trimmed by 12 bases and V by 2 bases; bases with no gene match: 11. This CDR3 contains 13 residues. Germline-derived CDR1 and CDR2 are SGHDT and YYEEEE. The CDR3 bases are TGTGCCAGCAGCTTAAGAGACAGGGCGCCCTTGTACTTC. Amino acids: CASSLRDRAPLYF. Filled out from reference TRBV5-6 and TRBJ2-7, the complete variable domain reads DAGVTQSPTHLIKTRGQQVTLRCSPKSGHDTVSWYQQALGQGPQFIFQYYEEEERQRGNFPDRFSGHQFPNYSSELNVNALLLGDSALYLCASSLRDRAPLYFGPGTRLTVT.

V and J are TRBV2 and TRBJ1-2; 11 positions agree with TRBD1. V lost 4 bases to trimming and J lost 5 bases; unmatched junction nucleotides: 27. Germline loops: CDR1 SNHLY, CDR2 FYNNEI. The CDR3 is made up of 22 amino acids. The CDR3 loop reads CASSGQRVLGRTGGVYRYGYTF. The CDR3 coding sequence is TGTGCCAGCAGTGGCCAAAGGGTCTTGGGGAGGACAGGGGGCGTATACCGATATGGCTACACCTTC.

The CDR3 is CAWSVYGHNEQFF. The CDR3 DNA follows: TGTGCCTGGAGTGTATACGGCCACAATGAGCAGTTCTTC. The chain combines TRBV30 with TRBJ2-1; D uncertain. This CDR3 is built from 13 residues. The ends were cut back, 0 bases at V and 5 bases at J, with 8 bases in the middle. In germline, CDR1 is GTSNPN, CDR2 SVGIG (reference sequence).

The V call is TRBV2, the J call TRBJ1-1, with 7 bases fitting TRBD1. Unmatched junction bases numbered 4, after V lost 4 bases and J lost 2 bases. Germline V CDR1 and CDR2: SNHLY, FYNNEI. The CDR3 totals 14 residues. This chain's CDR3 is CASSAGGLNTEAFF. The CDR3 DNA follows: TGTGCCAGCAGTGCAGGGGGACTTAACACTGAAGCTTTCTTT. Variable domain in full (rest from reference TRBV2 and TRBJ1-1): EPEVTQTPSHQVTQMGQEVILRCVPISNHLYFYWYRQILGQKVEFLVSFYNNEISEKSEIFDDQFSVERPDGSNFTLKIRSTKLEDSAMYFCASSAGGLNTEAFFGQGTRLTVV.

This chain connects TRBV7-9 to TRBJ1-2; TRBD1 is a possible D gene (5 bases). Trimming pared 3 bases from V and 4 bases from J, leaving 12 bases between. The V gene's germline CDR1 is SEHNR and CDR2 FQNEAQ (reference sequence). This CDR3 region has 14 residues. The CDR3 DNA reads as TGTGCCAGCAGCTTGTTTTTGGACACCTATGGCTACACCTTC. It specifies CASSLFLDTYGYTF.

In its sample, this clone was seen a few times. The chain uses TRBV19 and TRBJ1-4; 7 bases agree with TRBD1. The CDR3 consists of 13 residues. Germline CDR1 and CDR2: LNHDA and SQIVND (reference sequence). V lost 5 bases and J lost 12; bases outside the gene matches: 9. The CDR3 loop is CASSDFYRGELFF. CDR3 DNA: TGTGCCAGTAGTGACTTCTACAGGGGCGAACTGTTTTTT.

This clone came up once. The chain combines TRBV2 with TRBJ1-1; 8 bases align to TRBD1. V lost 6 bases to trimming and J lost 5 bases; unmatched junction nucleotides: 17. The CDR3 consists of 17 residues. CDR1 and CDR2 (germline): SNHLY, FYNNEI. CDR3 DNA sequence: TGTGCCAGCAGCGGAGCAGGGGGCGCCTTTTATGGGACTGAAGCTTTCTTT. It specifies CASSGAGGAFYGTEAFF.

The chain employs TRBV27 and TRBJ2-3; 11 positions match TRBD2. V shed 3 bases, J shed 7 bases, and the junction held 9 bases outside the gene matches. CDR1 is MNHEY and CDR2 is SMNVEV in the germline V gene (reference sequence). The CDR3 is 16 residues long. The CDR3 DNA is TGTGCCAGCAGTTTGGGACTAGCGGCTCAGGGACATACGCAGTATTTT. Translating it yields CASSLGLAAQGHTQYF.

This chain joins TRBV7-6 and TRBJ2-5, with D possibly TRBD1 on 6 matching bases. There are 14 residues in the CDR3. V was trimmed by 6 bases and J by 1 base, leaving 12 bases between them. From germline, CDR1 is SGHVS and CDR2 FNYEAQ. CDR3 protein: CASSPGQPQETQYF. Here the CDR3 DNA reads TGTGCCAGCAGTCCTGGACAGCCCCAAGAGACCCAGTACTTC.

This chain connects TRBV12-1 to TRBJ1-4. TRBV12-1 is reported as a pseudogene. This CDR3 has 15 residues. CDR3 region: CASSCGRALWEKLFF. CDR3 bases: TGTGCCAGCAGCTGTGGAAGGGCCTTATGGGAAAAACTGTTTTTT.

The rearrangement uses TRBV7-8 and TRBJ2-5; 9 nucleotides align to TRBD1. The CDR3 covers 16 residues. CDR1 and CDR2 from the germline V gene are SGHVS and FQNEAQ. After removal of 0 bases from V and 3 bases from J, the junction contained 5 bases not matched to a gene. CDR3 protein: CASSLALGQGEETQYF. The CDR3 region has the DNA TGTGCCAGCAGCTTAGCGCTGGGACAGGGAGAAGAGACCCAGTACTTC.

The rearrangement uses TRBV5-5 and TRBJ1-6; TRBD1 might be the D (5 bases). CDR3 length: 17 amino acids. Germline V gives CDR1 SGHKS, CDR2 YYEKEE (reference sequence). The V gene lost 1 base and the J gene lost 2 bases, with 13 bases spanning the gap. The CDR3 loop reads CASSLFADKTYNSPLHF. CDR3 DNA: TGTGCCAGCAGCTTGTTTGCGGACAAAACCTATAATTCACCCCTCCACTTT.

The V call is TRBV6-5, the J call TRBJ2-1; D remains ambiguous. The CDR3 has 13 amino acids. Germline V lookup: CDR1 MNHEY, CDR2 SVGAGI. V dropped 4 bases and J dropped 10 bases, with 14 bases sitting between them. The CDR3 here is CASSWLGEKEQFF. The CDR3 DNA reads as TGTGCCAGCAGTTGGCTTGGGGAAAAGGAGCAGTTCTTC.

This chain joins TRBV7-2 and TRBJ2-5; 7 bases are a match to TRBD1. The CDR3 is 13 residues long. V dropped 5 bases and J dropped 3; count of bases not matched to a gene: 3. Germline V gene sequence: CDR1 SGHTA, CDR2 FQGNSA. The CDR3, as DNA: TGTGCCAGCAGCAGCGACAGGGAAGAGACCCAGTACTTC. Translating it yields CASSSDREETQYF.

The chain uses TRBV4-3 and TRBJ2-2; no firm D call. V was trimmed by 0 bases and J by 5 bases, leaving 10 bases between them. There are 15 residues in the CDR3. CDR1 and CDR2 (germline): LGHNA, YSLEER. CDR3 DNA sequence: TGCGCCAGCAGCCAAGATCCAGGTGGGACCGGGGAGCTGTTTTTT. Residues: CASSQDPGGTGELFF.

The chain links TRBV4-2 to TRBJ1-2; TRBD1 agrees at 12 bases. Per germline, CDR1 LGHNA and CDR2 YNFKEQ. J lost 8 bases, V lost 0 bases, and 16 bases had no gene match. This CDR3 is 19 amino acids long. In DNA, the CDR3 is TGTGCCAGCAGCCAAGATGTCCTACGCCGGGACAGGGGGCTGTGGGGCTACACCTTC. Amino acid sequence: CASSQDVLRRDRGLWGYTF.

A remark on this clone: The same CDR3 can be traced to other DNA sequences in this sample. The chain has TRBV5-4 and TRBJ1-3; 8 positions agree with TRBD1. Trimming at V came to 5 bases and at J to 4 bases, leaving 11 bases not matched to a gene. This CDR3 comprises 16 residues. Germline assignment: CDR1 SGHNT and CDR2 YYREEE (reference sequence). CDR3 residues: CASRIRQGSAGNTIYF. CDR3 in DNA: TGTGCCAGCAGGATAAGACAGGGGAGCGCCGGAAACACCATATATTTT.